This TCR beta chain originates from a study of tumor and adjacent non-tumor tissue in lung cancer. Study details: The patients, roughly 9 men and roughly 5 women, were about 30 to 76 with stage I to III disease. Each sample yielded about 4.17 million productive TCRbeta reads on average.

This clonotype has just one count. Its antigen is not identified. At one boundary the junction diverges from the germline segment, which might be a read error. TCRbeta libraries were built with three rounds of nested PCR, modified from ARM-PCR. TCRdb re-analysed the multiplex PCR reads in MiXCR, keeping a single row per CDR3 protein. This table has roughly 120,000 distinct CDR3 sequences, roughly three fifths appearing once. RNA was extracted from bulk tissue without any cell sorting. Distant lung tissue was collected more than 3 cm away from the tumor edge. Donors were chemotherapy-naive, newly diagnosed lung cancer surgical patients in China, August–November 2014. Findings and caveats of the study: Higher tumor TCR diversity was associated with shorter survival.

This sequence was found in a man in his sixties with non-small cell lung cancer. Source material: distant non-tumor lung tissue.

The CDR3 here is CSVRGARGTGELFF. The CDR3 DNA reads TGCAGTGTTAGAGGCGCCAGGGGCACCGGGGAGCTGTTTTTT. V usage is TRBV20-1 and J usage is TRBJ2-2; perhaps TRBD1 as D (6 bases). This CDR3 region has 14 residues. Germline CDR1 is DFQATT and CDR2 is SNEGSKA (reference sequence).